These T cell receptor beta chains were read from a single sample in a study of radiation and T cells in renal cell carcinoma. Assay: immunoSEQ multiplex PCR; the TCRdb copy retains only in-frame clones and omits some. The table lists 40,000 to 50,000 clones, approximately 83% of them singletons. The source was blood, collected from a patient whose treatment included radiotherapy and nephrectomy. These receptors were obtained from a woman in her 70s with renal cell carcinoma. Both conserved end residues are part of each CDR3.

J	V	CDR3
TRBJ2-2	TRBV18	CASSPRGQGNTGELFF
TRBJ2-7	TRBV28	CASTLGRGGSYEQYF
TRBJ2-1	TRBV7-3	CASSLLDGDEQFF
TRBJ2-7	TRBV7-9	CASSLEGRSYEQYF
TRBJ2-5	TRBV6-1	CASRRGGDYETQYF
TRBJ1-1	TRBV7-9	CASSPRVVNTEAFF
TRBJ1-1	TRBV5-4	CASSFHRGEAFF
TRBJ1-4	TRBV29-1	CSVGQPNEKLFF
TRBJ2-1	TRBV6-1	CASGRDRDYNEQFF
TRBJ2-7	TRBV29-1	CSVIFGGLGSSYEQYF
TRBJ1-4	TRBV25-1	CASSESGRGGEKLFF
TRBJ1-2	TRBV5-6	CASSPWGEGPGTYGYTF
TRBJ2-1	TRBV7-9	CASSLRTGDEQFF
TRBJ1-4	TRBV18	CASSPLQGAGTNEKLFF
TRBJ2-3	TRBV5-1	CASSLSIAGADTQYF
TRBJ1-5	TRBV2	CASSRDGASNQPQHF
TRBJ1-1	TRBV7-9	CASSLMDTEAFF
TRBJ2-3	TRBV7-2	CASSLRLAGGTDTQYF
TRBJ2-7	TRBV4-2	CASSQAGTGGYEQYF
TRBJ2-5	TRBV5-1	CASSPGTSGGAGETQYF
TRBJ2-7	TRBV7-2	CASSLRDTSSYEQYF
TRBJ1-2	TRBV19	CASSPRGGRVYGYTF
TRBJ2-2	TRBV5-1	CASSLAGQSNTGELFF
TRBJ1-2	TRBV29-1	CSVEGTDYGYTF
TRBJ1-3	TRBV5-6	CASSLTANTIYF
TRBJ2-1	TRBV5-6	CASSLKAGLVDNEQFF
TRBJ2-2	TRBV28	CASSLDSLAGGAGELFF
TRBJ1-3	TRBV30	CAWSLTGDTNTIYF
TRBJ1-5	TRBV7-2	CASSLDRDLKVQPQHF
TRBJ1-4	TRBV6-5	CASSHQGAGEKLFF
TRBJ1-2	TRBV10-3	CAISDPGGTGPDGYTF
TRBJ2-3	TRBV19	CATRQGPTDTQYF
-	TRBV7-9	CASSSHYEQYF
TRBJ1-4	TRBV7-9	CASSPAGGGGKLFF
TRBJ1-4	TRBV19	CASSIQGNEKLFF
TRBJ2-7	TRBV5-5	CASSLVPGGSHEQYF
TRBJ2-3	TRBV10-2	CASTRTDTQYF
TRBJ1-1	TRBV6-1	CASSPGPFNTEAFF
TRBJ2-7	TRBV7-9	CASLDRVTYEQYF
TRBJ2-3	TRBV5-6	CASSRGPGLATDTQYF
TRBJ1-4	TRBV6-6	CASSSQGANEKLFF
TRBJ2-3	TRBV7-9	CASSPDSSTDTQYF
TRBJ1-1	TRBV7-9	CASNLGGGTEAFF
TRBJ2-1	TRBV27	CASSLWEGDREQFF
TRBJ1-1	TRBV9	CASSGGSYPGEIPEAFF
TRBJ1-5	TRBV2	CASSPVNSNQPQHF
TRBJ1-1	TRBV11-2	CASSFGPGGVGTEAFF
TRBJ2-6	TRBV5-6	CASRDGGSGANVLTF
TRBJ2-1	TRBV27	CASSPGLAGGVSSYNEQFF
TRBJ2-7	TRBV10-3	CAISESLGGPGSSYEQYF
TRBJ1-1	TRBV5-1	CASSPRFNTEAFF
TRBJ2-4	TRBV27	CASSLSPKNIQYF
TRBJ2-1	TRBV9	CASNYRDRANEQFF